This T cell receptor (beta chain) was captured in a study of T cells in Graves' hyperthyroidism and ophthalmopathy. The CDR3 runs to 13 residues. The V gene's germline CDR1 is DFQATT and CDR2 SNEGSKA (reference sequence). Trimming removed 7 bases from V and 0 bases from J, with 13 bases in between. Template material for amplifying TCR beta CDR3 regions consisted of RNA transcripts. HTBI primers were used for first-round RT-PCR of the TCR CDR3. TCRdb passed the multiplex PCR reads through MiXCR, listing each CDR3 protein once. Altogether about half a million distinct CDR3 sequences are present, nearly 20% being singletons, with the ten largest covering about 50%. For ophthalmopathy patients, the Clinical Activity Score was at least 3 and the NOSPECS grade at least 4; duration was under 3 months. Diagnosing involved the use of clinical symptoms, serum thyroxine and TRAb, thyroid ultrasound and orbital computed tomography. Source material for PBMCs was more than 9.5 ml fresh peripheral blood.

Only a few counts were recorded for this clonotype. What was sequenced was blood. This rearrangement joins TRBV20-1 to TRBJ2-7; D call uncertain. This TCR derives from a man aged 40-55 years with Graves' ophthalmopathy. The CDR3, as DNA: TGCAGTGTCGCCGGGCCGGACTCCTACGAGCAGTACTTC. Translated: CSVAGPDSYEQYF.